Described below is a single TCR beta chain sequence and its context. Its antigen is unknown. V dropped 1 base and J dropped 1 base, with 8 bases sitting between them. The CDR3 covers 14 residues. Germline-derived CDR1 and CDR2 are SGDLS and YYNGEE. This record belongs to a study of CD8+ T cells in alopecia areata. Findings and caveats of the study: TCRs were shared less clearly across patients than in mice, possibly for HLA-related reasons.

In each case, RNA was isolated and then reverse transcribed into cDNA as the sequencing template. Generated by immunoSEQ multiplex PCR, the TCRdb table keeps only in-frame clones and is missing some. The table records about 180,000 clones, approximately 59% of them present only once. Treatment specified: oral pan-JAK inhibitor, 5-10 mg twice daily. Sequences were derived from CD4+ T cells sorted from blood, sampled between weeks 55 and 65, from a patient treated with tofacitinib. The J gene is TRBJ1-1, the V gene TRBV9; D is unresolved. This sequence was found in a human donor with alopecia areata. In DNA, the CDR3 is TGTGCCAGCAGCGTACTTAACCGGAACACTGAAGCTTTCTTT. This sequence encodes CASSVLNRNTEAFF. The full variable domain, completed using reference TRBV9 and TRBJ1-1, is DSGVTQTPKHLITATGQRVTLRCSPRSGDLSVYWYQQSLDQGLQFLIQYYNGEERAKGNILERFSAQQFPDLHSELNLSSLELGDSALYFCASSVLNRNTEAFFGQGTRLTVV.